This T cell receptor beta chain stems from a study of radiation and T cells in renal cell carcinoma. J was trimmed by 2 bases and V by 3 bases; bases with no gene match: 6. This CDR3 spans 16 amino acids. Germline loops: CDR1 MGHDK, CDR2 SYGVNS. Here immunoSEQ multiplex PCR was the method, and the copy in TCRdb shows in-frame clones only, minus some. Here the sample spans about 8,900 clones, 65% being singletons. This sample's treatment: treatment-naive control, cytoreductive nephrectomy. The material sequenced was tumor tissue, taken from a patient whose treatment was nephrectomy without radiotherapy. This chain links TRBV25-1 with TRBJ2-2, with 7 bases fitting TRBD2. The receptor's source is a man between 60 and 75 years old with renal cell carcinoma. CDR3 amino acids: CASSDPGRGNTGELFF. CDR3 nucleotides: TGTGCCAGCAGTGACCCGGGGAGGGGAAACACCGGGGAGCTGTTTTTT.